This T cell receptor beta chain was sequenced in a study of blood T cell repertoires in COVID-19. Across the study: Acute-phase and convalescent COVID-19 samples originated in the United States, Italy and Spain. T cells, B-cell-depleted T cells, or PBMCs supplied cDNA or gDNA.

The CDR3 is 13 amino acids. Germline CDR1 is SEHNR and CDR2 is FQNEAQ (reference sequence). Authors' processing steps: For nucleated cells, counts were estimated from reference gene primer amplification. The repertoire was sequenced with immunoSEQ multiplex PCR; TCRdb's copy has only in-frame clones and lacks some. That table supplies the V and J calls and clone size; D and trimming were determined from the DNA. Seen here are about 110,000 clones, around 83% observed once, and the top ten hold about 3.8%. Note on this clone: At one end the junction does not follow the germline gene, possibly because of a read error.

The rearrangement links TRBV7-9 to TRBJ2-3, with 7 nucleotides matching TRBD1. The sequencing sample was made of peripheral blood. This sequence originates from a woman aged 70-85 years with acute or convalescent COVID-19. The CDR3 loop is CASSLGRDSWKFF. CDR3 in DNA: TGTGCCAGCAGCTTAGGCCGGGACAGCTGGAAATTTTTT.